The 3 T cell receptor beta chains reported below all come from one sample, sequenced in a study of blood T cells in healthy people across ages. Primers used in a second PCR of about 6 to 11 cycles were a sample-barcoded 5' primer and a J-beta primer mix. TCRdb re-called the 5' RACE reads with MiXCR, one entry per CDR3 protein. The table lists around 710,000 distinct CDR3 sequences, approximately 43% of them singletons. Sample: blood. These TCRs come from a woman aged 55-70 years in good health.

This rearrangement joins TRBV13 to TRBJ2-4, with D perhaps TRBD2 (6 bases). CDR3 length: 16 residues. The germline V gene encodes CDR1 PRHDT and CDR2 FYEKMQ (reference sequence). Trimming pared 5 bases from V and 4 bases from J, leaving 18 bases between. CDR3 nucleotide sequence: TGTGCCAGCAGCCTCTCGGTTGGACTAATAAAAAACATTCAGTACTTC. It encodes CASSLSVGLIKNIQYF.

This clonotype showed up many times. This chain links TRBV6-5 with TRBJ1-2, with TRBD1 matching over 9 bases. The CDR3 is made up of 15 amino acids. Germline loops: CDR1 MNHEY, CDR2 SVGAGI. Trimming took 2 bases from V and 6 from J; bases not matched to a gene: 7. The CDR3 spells CASSYVPTGGHGYTF. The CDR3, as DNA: TGTGCCAGCAGTTACGTCCCCACAGGGGGCCATGGCTACACCTTC.

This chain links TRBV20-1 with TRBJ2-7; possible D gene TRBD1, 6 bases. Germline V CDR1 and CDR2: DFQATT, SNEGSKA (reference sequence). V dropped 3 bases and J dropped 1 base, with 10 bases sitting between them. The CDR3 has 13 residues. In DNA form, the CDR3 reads TGCAGTGCTAGGGACAGCGGATCCTACGAGCAGTACTTC. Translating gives CSARDSGSYEQYF.